The rows below give T cell receptor beta chains drawn from one sample of a study of early T cells in non-severe SARS-CoV-2 infection. TCRdb re-called the 5' RACE reads with MiXCR, one entry per CDR3 protein. The repertoire holds about 83,000 distinct CDR3 sequences, approximately 13% seen once, with less than 8.5% in the top ten. The material sequenced was whole blood. These receptors all come from an adult who was a healthcare worker with PCR-confirmed SARS-CoV-2 infection or an uninfected control (not recorded which). CDR3s leave out the opening cysteine and the closing phenylalanine or tryptophan.

V	J	CDR3
TRBV27	TRBJ2-7	ASSLSLGRTYEQY
TRBV9	TRBJ2-1	ASSVGDILGYNEQF
TRBV7-9	TRBJ2-5	ASSWGTGPQETQY
TRBV6-5	TRBJ1-1	ASSYSSNTEAF
TRBV25-1	TRBJ1-4	ASNRNRGQGGSEKLF
TRBV29-1	TRBJ1-1	SVGREGGMNTEAF
TRBV7-9	TRBJ2-1	ARGGPGEQF
TRBV29-1	TRBJ2-5	SVDELAGFQETQY
TRBV7-2	TRBJ2-1	ASSRGRANYNEQF
TRBV29-1	TRBJ2-1	SVGRQGFNGQF
TRBV18	TRBJ1-6	ASSPGQHYNSPLH
TRBV7-2	TRBJ2-7	ASSLVAERIRPY
TRBV5-4	TRBJ1-5	ASTLAGPGTVFNQPQH
TRBV7-2	TRBJ2-7	ASSLAPRYEQY
TRBV20-1	TRBJ2-7	SARETSTYEQY
TRBV7-2	TRBJ1-5	ASSLASVGVGQPQH
TRBV3-1	TRBJ1-4	ASSQSIVSTNEKLF
TRBV19	TRBJ2-6	ASRSGVAGANVLT
TRBV7-3	TRBJ1-1	ASSFKRETEAF
TRBV7-2	TRBJ2-1	ASSLQSGSSYNEQF
TRBV12-3/TRBV12-4	TRBJ2-3	ASSFQRAKSTDTQY
TRBV29-1	TRBJ2-3	SVEVGLGGTDTQY
TRBV11-2	TRBJ2-5	ASSFRGLAGQETQY
TRBV3-1	TRBJ1-1	ASSRYQDTEAF
TRBV25-1	TRBJ1-4	ASSGSFGYRKLF
TRBV7-2	TRBJ2-2	ASSLGTLGELF
TRBV29-1	TRBJ2-5	SVGSETQY
TRBV6-6	TRBJ2-5	ASSSRAGVETQY
TRBV19	TRBJ2-5	ASSPRLAGSETQY
TRBV20-1	TRBJ2-7	SAGGTTAYEQY
TRBV7-8	TRBJ2-2	ASSNVPLGDGELF
TRBV2	TRBJ1-2	ASSDHLNYGYT
TRBV7-9	TRBJ2-7	ASSFGQGALSYEQY
TRBV29-1	TRBJ1-2	SVVHRANYGYT
TRBV29-1	TRBJ2-5	SGTSGVETQY
TRBV27	TRBJ1-1	ASSLAGLAEEAF
TRBV6-5	TRBJ2-5	ASHPASGVLGTQY
TRBV19	TRBJ2-1	ASSRSYNEQF
TRBV18	TRBJ2-1	ASSQGGRSEIYNEQF
TRBV5-5	TRBJ2-7	ASSFSLAGSLSYEQY
TRBV11-2	TRBJ2-6	ASSLDGDRGRGANVLT
TRBV9	TRBJ2-2	ASSVGDENTGELF
TRBV7-9	TRBJ1-5	ASSVDSTNQPQH
TRBV12-3/TRBV12-4	TRBJ2-7	ASSRPGQGSGSEQY
TRBV5-1	TRBJ1-1	ASSIGGGLNTEAF
TRBV4-3	TRBJ2-3	ASSQGEGADTQY
TRBV29-1	TRBJ2-1	SVVIAGEGNEQF
TRBV7-8	TRBJ2-7	ASSSRTSYEQY
TRBV19	TRBJ2-5	ASSPGTSLLETQY
TRBV14	TRBJ2-7	ASSHPGTGVYEQY
TRBV7-2	TRBJ2-3	ASSYSPGPGNTQY
TRBV6-2/TRBV6-3	TRBJ1-1	ASSYGLTEAF
TRBV5-1	TRBJ1-1	ASSLLQGAGEAF